This record looks at one TCR beta chain sequence and its context. What this receptor recognizes is not known. No quality values exist for individual bases; no much larger clone is one base distant. The entry originates in a study of PD-1 blockade in mismatch repair-deficient tumors (dated by TCRdb to about 2017). Regarding the complete study: Between late 2013 and September 2016, the trial enrolled roughly 85 consecutive patients with approximately 13 mismatch repair-deficient cancer types, every one of whom had been previously treated and was progressing. Tumor-associated T cell clones in the peripheral blood of patients responding to PD-1 blockade were tracked using deep sequencing of TCR CDR3 regions. The paper's findings and limits, for the study overall: Clones residing in the tumor, which were often undetectable in blood before treatment, expanded quickly after pembrolizumab and then contracted, generally before radiologic responses.

The CDR3 spans 16 residues, from the cysteine through the phenylalanine. Of the read, only the CDR3 DNA is kept; its 48 bases are in frame from base 1. Per the germline V gene, SGHDT is the CDR1 and YYEEEE is the CDR2. For this chain, trimming is 0 bases at the V end and 5 bases at the J end, and the number of junction bases without a gene match is 9. Receptor libraries were prepared by the immunoSEQ multiplex PCR assay. TCRdb limited this immuneACCESS table to in-frame rearrangements with V and J called. A share of clones is missing; checked studies link under half to unresolved V genes, and the rest is unexplained. The sample table contains roughly 120,000 clones; only one count was recorded for around nine tenths of them. The ten largest clonotypes hold 12% of the sample. For every enrolled patient, mismatch repair deficiency was confirmed by either polymerase chain reaction or immunohistochemistry. TCR sequencing was carried out for three patients who responded to pembrolizumab therapy. The phase II trial prospectively tested pembrolizumab PD-1 blockade in advanced mismatch repair-deficient cancers regardless of tissue of origin. Peripheral blood T cell samples were gathered serially, both before PD-1 blockade started and at multiple time points afterward. Blood sampling times were reported as weeks after the first pembrolizumab dose.

The specimen was peripheral blood, collected almost 74 weeks after starting pembrolizumab. The sequence is built from TRBV5-6 and TRBJ2-7; 9 nucleotides in the junction match TRBD1. The source is an adult with mismatch repair-deficient cancer. The DNA sequence follows: TGTGCCAGCAGCTTGGTCCGTGGGACAGGGTTAAACGAGCAGTACTTC. It translates as CASSLVRGTGLNEQYF.